The clone carrying this T cell receptor (beta chain) occurred a few times. Its antigen is currently unknown. MiXCR was run by TCRdb on the reads, yielding one entry per CDR3 protein. The sample includes 200,000 to 250,000 distinct CDR3 sequences, 5% to 8.5% seen only once; the top ten take around 6.5%. The CDR3 covers 14 residues. Looked up from germline, CDR1 is KGHDR and CDR2 is SFDVKD. Trimming pared 7 bases from V and 1 base from J, leaving 12 bases between. The data were taken from a study of T cell repertoires in cytomegalovirus infection. Looking at the study overall: From public TCR beta signatures came an indication of both CMV infection and matching HLA type.

Overall study results and limits: HLA-C-restricted CMV-specific TCR beta clonotypes were dominant in the ex vivo response.

This TCR came from a human donor in good health (CMV status not recorded). Some clones in this sample may be carry-over from other donors' samples. The sample comprised PBMCs. The V call is TRBV24-1, the J call TRBJ1-1, with D tentatively TRBD1 (6 bases). The CDR3 spells CATRPPGANTEAFF. The CDR3 bases are TGTGCCACCAGGCCGCCAGGGGCGAACACTGAAGCTTTCTTT.